One sample yielded the 24 T cell receptor beta chains listed below, sequenced in a study of human T cells and chemical hapten exposure. Time point meaning: patch test 3, about 24 weeks after DPC sensitization. Documented treatment: therapeutic diphenylcyclopropenone sensitization with weekly scalp DPC. Via MiXCR, TCRdb re-called the RACE reads, giving one row per CDR3 protein. The data show about 190,000 distinct CDR3 sequences, with about 22% seen just once and 2% to 3% held by the top ten. The sequenced sample was whole blood, obtained in connection with sensitization to the hapten diphenylcyclopropenone (DPC). The receptors were sampled from a middle-aged woman with alopecia areata. Some clones in this sample may be carry-over from other donors' samples.

The chain couples TRBV29-1 to TRBJ2-1, with TRBD2 identical over 8 bases. Germline V gene data show CDR1 as SQVTM and CDR2 as ANQGSEA. V lost 7 bases and J lost 8; bases outside the gene matches: 7. The CDR3 has 12 residues. CDR3: CSALETSDEQFF. The CDR3 DNA reads as TGCAGCGCCCTCGAGACTAGCGATGAGCAGTTCTTC.

The rearrangement joins TRBV3-1 to TRBJ2-1; 14 nucleotides align to TRBD2. This CDR3 contains 15 residues. V was clipped by 1 base and J by 9 bases; unmatched bases: 2. CDR1 is LGHDT, CDR2 YNNKEL, per germline (reference sequence). The CDR3 loop is CASSQVGLAGGEQFF. The CDR3 DNA reads TGTGCCAGCAGCCAAGTCGGACTAGCGGGAGGTGAGCAGTTCTTC.

The rearrangement links TRBV27 to TRBJ2-5, with D maybe TRBD2 (6 bases). Looked up from germline, CDR1 is MNHEY and CDR2 is SMNVEV (reference sequence). The CDR3 runs to 13 residues. The V end lost 5 bases, the J end lost 9 bases, and 16 bases lay between the germline ends. The CDR3 DNA sequence: TGTGCCAGCAGTCCCCGCAAGGAGGGAGCCCAGTACTTC. Translating gives CASSPRKEGAQYF.

The gene calls are TRBV12-3 or TRBV12-4 and TRBJ1-3; tentatively, D is TRBD1 (6 bases). V was cut by 6 bases and J by 4 bases, with 13 bases left in between. The CDR3 sequence is 14 residues long. Here the CDR3 reads CASRLGGPGNTIYF. CDR3 nucleotide sequence: TGTGCCAGCAGGCTGGGGGGGCCAGGAAACACCATATATTTT.

CDR3 loop: CASSSRTGAQETQYF. The CDR3 nucleotides read TGTGCCAGCAGTTCCAGGACAGGTGCGCAAGAGACCCAGTACTTC. This rearrangement joins TRBV27 to TRBJ2-5; TRBD1 aligns across 7 bases. The junction had 7 bases not matched to a gene; V was cut back by 4 bases and J by 2 bases. The CDR3 consists of 15 residues. Germline CDR1 is MNHEY and CDR2 is SMNVEV (reference sequence).

This chain joins TRBV29-1 and TRBJ2-3, with unresolved D. Per germline, CDR1 SQVTM and CDR2 ANQGSEA. CDR3 length: 13 amino acids. V was trimmed by 0 bases and J by 0 bases, leaving 4 bases between them. In DNA form, the CDR3 reads TGCAGCGTTGAAGACAGAAGCACAGATACGCAGTATTTT. It translates to CSVEDRSTDTQYF.

V is TRBV20-1 and J is TRBJ1-1; D is possibly TRBD1 (5 bases). In germline, CDR1 is DFQATT, CDR2 SNEGSKA (reference sequence). The CDR3 length is 13 residues. V gave up 6 bases and J gave up 0 bases, with 11 bases separating them. CDR3 loop: CSAQGRLNTEAFF. CDR3 sequence (DNA): TGCAGTGCGCAGGGACGTTTGAACACTGAAGCTTTCTTT.

The chain couples TRBV7-9 to TRBJ2-7, with D perhaps matching TRBD1 (5 bases). Germline CDR1 is SEHNR and CDR2 is FQNEAQ (reference sequence). Trimming took 2 bases from V and 0 from J, leaving 8 bases between them. The CDR3 has 14 residues. In DNA, the CDR3 is TGTGCCAGCAGCTTATCAGGGCACTCCTACGAGCAGTACTTC. The encoded protein is CASSLSGHSYEQYF.

A word on this clonotype: The junction does not match germline at one end; this may be a read error. In DNA, the CDR3 is TGTGCTAGCAGCCCCGACCGACAGGGACTACAGTACTTC. Residues: CASSPDRQGLQYF. The genes are TRBV7-7 and TRBJ2-7; D may correspond to TRBD1 or TRBD2 (7 bases each). Germline values: CDR1 SSHAT, CDR2 FNYEAQ (reference sequence). The CDR3 spans 13 residues.

This clonotype turned up a few times. Germline and junction disagree at one end, which may indicate a read error. This sequence joins TRBV29-1 and TRBJ2-7; 9 bases are shared with TRBD2. CDR3 length equals 13 residues. Germline CDR1 SQVTM, CDR2 ANQGSEA. The CDR3 protein is CSVAGTSSTFEHF. The CDR3, as DNA: TGCAGCGTGGCCGGGACTAGCTCCACCTTCGAGCACTTC.

In its sample, this clonotype was seen a few times. The chain has TRBV7-9 and TRBJ1-6; 9 bases line up with TRBD1. CDR1 is SEHNR and CDR2 is FQNEAQ in the germline V gene (reference sequence). The CDR3 contains 13 residues. Unmatched junction bases numbered 4, after V lost 8 bases and J lost 8 bases. The CDR3 sequence: CASPRDRDSPLHF. Written as DNA, the CDR3 is TGTGCCAGCCCCCGGGACAGGGATTCACCCCTCCACTTT.

The chain links TRBV7-8 to TRBJ2-5; D possibly matches TRBD1 or TRBD2 (6 bases each). Per the germline V gene, CDR1 is SGHVS and CDR2 is FQNEAQ. This CDR3 has 15 amino acids. Trimming left V 4 bases short and J 5 bases short, with 17 bases between. The CDR3: CASSSSRGGRETQYF. The CDR3 DNA is TGTGCCAGCAGCTCATCCAGGGGAGGTCGGGAGACCCAGTACTTC.

This clonotype has only a few counts. V gene TRBV29-1 combines with J gene TRBJ2-2; D not resolved. CDR3 length: 14 residues. The germline gives CDR1 SQVTM, CDR2 ANQGSEA. Trimming took 4 bases from V and 6 from J, leaving 15 bases between them. The CDR3 DNA is TGCAGCGTTGGCTTCGGGCTCTCAGCCGGGGAGCTGTTTTTT. The encoded protein is CSVGFGLSAGELFF.

V gene TRBV7-9 combines with J gene TRBJ2-7, with 12 bases identical to TRBD2. The V gene end was trimmed by 5 bases and the J gene end by 7 bases; junction bases not matched to a gene: 12. This CDR3 spans 16 amino acids. Germline V lookup: CDR1 SEHNR, CDR2 FQNEAQ (reference sequence). The CDR3 sequence: CASSRLAGVLPREQYF. The CDR3 DNA is TGTGCCAGCAGCCGACTAGCGGGAGTTCTCCCTAGAGAGCAGTACTTC.

The DNA of the CDR3 is TGTGCCAGCAGTTCCTGGACAGGCCTCACAGATACGCAGTATTTT. It translates to CASSSWTGLTDTQYF. The chain employs TRBV12-3 or TRBV12-4 and TRBJ2-3, with TRBD1 matching over 7 bases. The CDR3 spans 15 residues. J lost 2 bases, V lost 4 bases, and 6 bases had no gene match.

The chain is built from TRBV5-6 and TRBJ2-3; perhaps TRBD1 as D (6 bases). Trimming left V 4 bases short and J 6 bases short, with 18 bases between. Germline lookup yields CDR1 SGHDT and CDR2 YYEEEE. The CDR3 sequence is 15 residues long. CDR3 nucleotides: TGTGCCAGCAGCCGTTCAGGGGCCGGTCGGGATACGCAGTATTTT. It yields the protein CASSRSGAGRDTQYF.

The chain recombines TRBV12-3 or TRBV12-4 with TRBJ1-3; tentatively, D is TRBD1 (6 bases). V was clipped by 4 bases and J by 0 bases, with 7 bases between them. CDR3 length: 14 amino acids. CDR3 sequence (DNA): TGTGCCAGCAGTTGGGACATCTCTGGAAACACCATATATTTT. Protein product: CASSWDISGNTIYF.

The V gene is TRBV5-4, the J gene TRBJ2-7; tentatively, D is TRBD1 (6 bases). The CDR3 spans 16 residues. Trimming shortened V by 5 bases and J by 4 bases, and 22 bases separated the two germline ends. The germline V gene has CDR1 SGHNT and CDR2 YYREEE (reference sequence). The CDR3 here is CASSPMRPGHLYEQYF. The CDR3 DNA is TGTGCCAGCAGTCCTATGAGACCGGGACACCTATACGAGCAGTACTTC.

This clonotype has a single count. The chain combines TRBV12-3 or TRBV12-4 with TRBJ1-1, with D tentatively TRBD1 (6 bases). The germline V and J ends were trimmed by 7 bases and 6 bases, with 15 bases remaining between them. This CDR3 is built from 13 residues. The CDR3 DNA reads TGTGCCAGCAATCAAACAGGGAGCCCTGAAGCTTTCTTT. This codes for CASNQTGSPEAFF.

The CDR3 is CASSSSSGSFHEQYF. The CDR3 region has the DNA TGTGCCAGCAGTTCATCTAGCGGGAGCTTCCACGAGCAGTACTTC. The genes are TRBV12-3 or TRBV12-4 and TRBJ2-7; 10 nucleotides agree with TRBD2. The V segment lost 4 bases and the J segment 5 bases; nucleotides outside the gene matches: 8. CDR3 size: 15 residues.

J is TRBJ2-3 and V is TRBV9; either TRBD1 or TRBD2 may supply D (6 bases each). The CDR3 contains 14 residues. The germline CDR1 and CDR2 sequences are SGDLS and YYNGEE. Trimming removed 0 bases at V and 6 bases at J, with 11 bases between. The CDR3 region is CASSVGGAGDTQYF. As DNA, the CDR3 is TGTGCCAGCAGCGTAGGGGGGGCAGGGGATACGCAGTATTTT. Full variable domain (remainder filled in from reference TRBV9 and TRBJ2-3): DSGVTQTPKHLITATGQRVTLRCSPRSGDLSVYWYQQSLDQGLQFLIQYYNGEERAKGNILERFSAQQFPDLHSELNLSSLELGDSALYFCASSVGGAGDTQYFGPGTRLTVL.

This chain links TRBV28 with TRBJ2-7, with 8 bases identical to TRBD1. Trimming removed 8 bases from V and 6 bases from J; junction bases left unmatched: 9. CDR3 length equals 13 residues. The germline V gene has CDR1 MDHEN and CDR2 SYDVKM. The CDR3 nucleotides are TGTGCCAGCTACTCAGGACAGGGAGGCGAGCAGTACTTC. This encodes CASYSGQGGEQYF.

This clonotype was counted at least ten times. The chain carries TRBV6-5 and TRBJ2-7; D remains unclear. Germline values: CDR1 MNHEY, CDR2 SVGAGI. CDR3 length: 12 amino acids. V gave up 0 bases and J gave up 5 bases, with 5 bases separating them. For the CDR3, the DNA is TGTGCCAGCAGTTACTCCGGAGACGAGCAGTACTTC. It specifies CASSYSGDEQYF.

This clonotype was seen only a few times. The CDR3 sequence is CSAREARLAGVGELFF. The CDR3 DNA sequence: TGCAGTGCTAGAGAGGCCCGACTAGCGGGAGTTGGGGAGCTGTTTTTT. The chain joins TRBV20-1 to TRBJ2-2; 12 bases agree with TRBD2. This CDR3 has 16 residues. Germline V gives CDR1 DFQATT, CDR2 SNEGSKA (reference sequence). Unmatched junction bases numbered 7, after V lost 0 bases and J lost 8 bases.